Presented here are 13 T cell receptor beta chains from one specimen sequenced in a study of shared clonotypes between healthy human individuals. TCRdb's table, derived via immunoSEQ multiplex PCR, lists solely in-frame clones and lacks some. The data contain approximately 510,000 clones, 70% to 80% of them seen just once; the ten biggest clones take up roughly 13%. Sequencing was performed on PBMCs. The receptors originated from a woman aged 40 to 50 in good health. Some clones in this sample may be carry-over from other donors' samples.

V gene TRBV6-1 combines with J gene TRBJ2-1; D is unresolved. This CDR3 comprises 15 residues. V was trimmed by 2 bases and J by 0 bases, leaving 8 bases between them. CDR1 and CDR2 from the germline V gene are MNHNS and SASEGT. This CDR3 is CASSESRGSYNEQFF. The CDR3 DNA is TGTGCCAGCAGTGAATCCCGAGGCTCCTACAATGAGCAGTTCTTC.

V and J are TRBV2 and TRBJ2-7, with D possibly matching TRBD1 (5 bases). The germline CDR1 and CDR2 sequences are SNHLY and FYNNEI. CDR3 length equals 14 residues. V was shortened by 3 bases and J by 4 bases, with 13 bases between the two germline ends. CDR3 sequence reads: CASSDQGLVYEQYF. The CDR3 DNA sequence: TGTGCCAGCAGTGATCAGGGTTTGGTATACGAGCAGTACTTC.

The chain combines TRBV10-1 with TRBJ2-1, with D perhaps TRBD1 (5 bases). This CDR3 comprises 15 residues. With 4 bases removed from V and 2 bases from J, the gap between germline ends came to 12 bases. Germline V lookup: CDR1 WNHNN, CDR2 SYGVQD (reference sequence). The CDR3 spells CASSAGRGTYNEQFF. For the CDR3, the DNA is TGCGCCAGCAGTGCTGGAAGGGGCACCTACAATGAGCAGTTCTTC.

This rearrangement joins TRBV28 to TRBJ1-5, with 11 positions matching TRBD1. Per germline, CDR1 MDHEN and CDR2 SYDVKM. The CDR3 runs to 14 residues. Trimming removed 6 bases from V and 4 bases from J; junction bases left unmatched: 2. The CDR3 spells CASRGQGENQPQHF. The CDR3 DNA follows: TGTGCCAGCAGGGGACAGGGGGAGAATCAGCCCCAGCATTTT.

The rearrangement links TRBV28 to TRBJ1-1, with 9 bases that match TRBD1. The trim removed 4 bases at V and 3 bases at J, leaving 3 bases unmatched. Germline assignment: CDR1 MDHEN and CDR2 SYDVKM. The CDR3 covers 14 residues. The CDR3 sequence: CASSSGTGHTEAFF. CDR3 DNA sequence: TGTGCCAGCAGTTCCGGGACAGGGCACACTGAAGCTTTCTTT.

The CDR3 sequence: CASSQKQGRGQETQYF. The CDR3 DNA sequence: TGTGCCAGCAGCCAGAAACAGGGTAGGGGGCAAGAGACCCAGTACTTC. This sequence joins TRBV6-4 and TRBJ2-5; TRBD1 is a possible D gene (6 bases). Germline values: CDR1 MRHNA, CDR2 SNTAGT. Trimming cost V 6 bases and J 2 bases, with 19 bases left between them. The CDR3 spans 16 residues.

The chain uses TRBV4-1 and TRBJ2-7; 11 bases are shared with TRBD2. Trimming at V came to 1 base and at J to 7 bases, leaving 9 bases not matched to a gene. The germline V gene has CDR1 MGHRA and CDR2 YSYEKL. This CDR3 region has 16 residues. CDR3 sequence: CASSQARLAGRGEQYF. The CDR3 coding sequence is TGCGCCAGCAGCCAAGCGAGACTAGCGGGACGAGGGGAGCAGTACTTC.

The chain links TRBV19 to TRBJ2-5; possibly TRBD2 for D (6 bases). Trimming stripped 3 bases from V and 4 bases from J, with 15 bases between. This CDR3 has 15 residues. Germline assignment: CDR1 LNHDA and CDR2 SQIVND (reference sequence). CDR3 DNA sequence: TGTGCCAGTAGTATTGGACCCTGGAGGGGAGAGACCCAGTACTTC. It specifies CASSIGPWRGETQYF.

The chain links TRBV23-1 to TRBJ2-7; D perhaps matches TRBD1 (5 bases). TRBV23-1 is reported as an ORF; its role is uncertain. V was shortened by 1 base and J by 2 bases, with 9 bases between the two germline ends. The CDR3 is made up of 14 amino acids. The CDR3 DNA sequence: TGCGCCAGCAGTCAATTAGGGGCCACCTACGAGCAGTACTTC. Its translation is CASSQLGATYEQYF.

A single count supports this clone. The gene calls are TRBV7-3 and TRBJ2-3; unclear D gene. V was trimmed by 0 bases and J by 6 bases, leaving 13 bases between them. CDR1 SGHTA and CDR2 FQGTGA come from the germline V gene. This CDR3 is built from 15 residues. The CDR3, as DNA: TGTGCCAGCAGCTTAACGACCCGCAATACCGATACGCAGTATTTT. Translating it yields CASSLTTRNTDTQYF.

This clone was detected only a few times. The rearrangement links TRBV5-6 to TRBJ2-7, with no clear D. The CDR3 has 13 residues. V was clipped by 4 bases and J by 2 bases, with 10 bases between them. Germline CDR1 reads SGHDT; CDR2 reads YYEEEE. The CDR3: CASSPVIAYEQYF. The DNA of the CDR3 is TGTGCCAGCAGCCCCGTTATTGCCTACGAGCAGTACTTC. The full variable domain, its missing parts supplied by reference TRBV5-6 and TRBJ2-7, is DAGVTQSPTHLIKTRGQQVTLRCSPKSGHDTVSWYQQALGQGPQFIFQYYEEEERQRGNFPDRFSGHQFPNYSSELNVNALLLGDSALYLCASSPVIAYEQYFGPGTRLTVT.

V is TRBV5-8 and J is TRBJ2-5; D might be TRBD1 or TRBD2, each matching 5 bases. This CDR3 contains 14 residues. Trimming stripped 4 bases from V and 2 bases from J, with 12 bases between. Germline V gene lookup returns CDR1 SGHTS and CDR2 YDEGEE. CDR3 amino acids: CASSPGDVQETQYF. CDR3 nucleotide sequence: TGTGCCAGCAGCCCTGGGGACGTTCAAGAGACCCAGTACTTC.

The chain carries TRBV7-8 and TRBJ2-2; the match to TRBD2 covers 8 bases. Germline assignment: CDR1 SGHVS and CDR2 FQNEAQ. The CDR3 has 17 amino acids. V trimming: 3 bases; J trimming: 6 bases; junction bases outside the gene matches: 12. The CDR3 bases are TGTGCCAGCAGCTTTCGCCAAAACGCGGGAGGAGCCGGGGAGCTGTTTTTT. Encoded protein: CASSFRQNAGGAGELFF.